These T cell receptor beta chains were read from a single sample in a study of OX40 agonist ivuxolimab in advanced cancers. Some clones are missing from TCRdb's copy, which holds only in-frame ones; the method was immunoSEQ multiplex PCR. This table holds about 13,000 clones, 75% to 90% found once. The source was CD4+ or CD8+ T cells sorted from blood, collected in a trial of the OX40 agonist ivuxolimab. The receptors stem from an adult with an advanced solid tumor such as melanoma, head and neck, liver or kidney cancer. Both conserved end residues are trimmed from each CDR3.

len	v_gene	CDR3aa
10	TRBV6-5	ASSYSGDTQY
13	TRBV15	ATSMTRVAKNIQY
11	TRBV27	ASPPGHSYEQY
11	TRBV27	ASSFHKTYEQY
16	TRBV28	ASSLPSLGSSYNSPLH
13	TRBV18	ASSLGDRLDQPQH
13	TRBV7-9	ASSFPGLGTVEQY
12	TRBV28	ASSSYPGDRGAF
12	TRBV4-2	ASSQDERVSGYT
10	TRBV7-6	ASSLAGSEAF
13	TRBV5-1	ASSLTGGGNQPQH
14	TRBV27	ASSLDGITTNEKLF
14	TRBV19	ASSTYFGTSQNEQF
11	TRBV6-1	ASSEGYRTEAF
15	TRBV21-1	ASSKAGTGIGNTEAF
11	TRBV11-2	ASRRTGGETQY
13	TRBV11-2	ASSLDRTGTNEQF
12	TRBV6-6	ASSQQEQLYGYT
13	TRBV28	ASSLLGEGSEKLF
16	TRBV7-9	ASSLGPGKTTTNEKLF
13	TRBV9	ASSVTGQGGDEQY
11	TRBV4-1	ASSLPPSSTQY
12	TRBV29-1	SVPFGTGGNGYT
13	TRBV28	ATARTGVGIQPQH
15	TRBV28	ASSLLADIWDTGELF
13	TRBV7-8	ASSGTSGTYNEQF
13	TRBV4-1	ASSQAGTSGYEQY
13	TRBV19	ATNLDPGGMHGYT
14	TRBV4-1	ASSQAPQGGYNEQF
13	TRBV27	ASSLIRGAGNTIY
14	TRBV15	ATSTQREGETYEQY
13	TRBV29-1	SADAATGGRNIQY
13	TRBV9	ASRPGTSEYNEQF
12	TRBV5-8	ASSLADTAYEQY
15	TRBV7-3	ASSWPAGTYHLYEQY
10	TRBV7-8	ASSHRGGEQF
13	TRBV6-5	ASSYMAAAYNEQF
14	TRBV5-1	ASSLASTGYSDTQY
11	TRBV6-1	ASSETGPYEQY
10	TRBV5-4	ASSFLAAEQY
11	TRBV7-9	ASSLLWRDEQY
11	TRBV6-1	ASGRGAADTQY